These 5 T cell receptor beta chains were sequenced from one sample in a study of CD8 T cells in Susac syndrome. It was with random hexamers that about 0.45 to 1 ug RNA was reverse transcribed. Via MiXCR, TCRdb re-called the immunoSEQ multiplex PCR reads, giving one row per CDR3 protein. This sample has around 300,000 distinct CDR3 sequences; around 90% occur once, and the top ten carry around 0.07%. The sequenced sample was CD4+ T cells from PBMCs. The receptors come from a human donor with multiple sclerosis.

CDR3 loop: CASQKGTNEKLFF. The CDR3 bases are TGCGCCAGTCAAAAGGGAACTAATGAAAAACTGTTTTTT. V is TRBV10-1 and J is TRBJ1-4, with unresolved D. Trimming shortened V by 9 bases and J by 1 base, and 9 bases separated the two germline ends. CDR3 length: 13 amino acids. Germline CDR1 WNHNN, CDR2 SYGVQD (reference sequence).

This chain uses TRBV7-3 with TRBJ2-3, with 9 bases lining up with TRBD2. V gave up 4 bases and J gave up 2 bases; unmatched junction bases: 7. The CDR3 has 16 amino acids. Germline loops: CDR1 SGHTA, CDR2 FQGTGA. The chain's CDR3 is CASSSNSGRLTDTQYF. The CDR3, as DNA: TGTGCCAGCAGCTCTAACAGCGGGAGGCTCACAGATACGCAGTATTTT.

V and J are TRBV19 and TRBJ1-2, with D perhaps TRBD1 (5 bases). Trimming pared 2 bases from V and 2 bases from J, leaving 9 bases between. The germline CDR1 and CDR2 sequences are LNHDA and SQIVND (reference sequence). CDR3 length: 14 amino acids. In DNA form, the CDR3 reads TGTGCCAGTAGTATACAGGGAGACAACTATGGCTACACCTTC. The encoded protein is CASSIQGDNYGYTF.

The chain employs TRBV6-2 or TRBV6-3 and TRBJ1-5; 7 nucleotides line up with TRBD1. From germline, CDR1 is MNHEY and CDR2 SVGEGT. The length of the CDR3 is 14 residues. The V gene end was trimmed by 6 bases and the J gene end by 5 bases; junction bases not matched to a gene: 7. The CDR3 DNA is TGTGCCAGCAGAGACCAAGGGGGCGATCAGCCCCAGCATTTT. This translates into CASRDQGGDQPQHF.

J is TRBJ2-3 and V is TRBV6-5; D is perhaps TRBD2 (6 bases). The CDR3 loop spans 15 amino acids. Germline V gene sequence: CDR1 MNHEY, CDR2 SVGAGI. Deletions cut 0 bases from V and 4 bases from J, with 11 bases between. The CDR3 DNA reads as TGTGCCAGCAGTTACTCGACAGCGGGCCCAGATACGCAGTATTTT. This encodes CASSYSTAGPDTQYF.